This TCR beta chain stems from a study of blood T cell repertoires in COVID-19 (dated by TCRdb to 2018 to 2021). For the wider study: The collaborator samples originated in the United States, Italy and Spain and spanned the acute and convalescent phases of COVID-19. The material from the prospective study consisted of cDNA or gDNA derived from T cells, B-cell-depleted T cells, or PBMCs. A freely available public database, intended as a resource for researchers studying the immune response to SARS-CoV-2, is where the repertoires were released. Sample metadata almost always included a de-identified subject ID, COVID-19 status, age in years and sex. The dataset comprised deeply sampled blood TCRbeta repertoires from subjects exposed to, actively infected with, or recovered from COVID-19. HLA class I and class II types, where available, came from metadata supplied by the sample provider rather than from assay-based typing. The samples were drawn from the first 160 participants of the ongoing ImmuneRACE study and from over a thousand subjects provided by 6 global collaborators. The research as a whole found: The quantity of clinical and demographic metadata differed by source and by participant and was supplied without curation.

Trimming leaves V shorter by 6 bases and J shorter by 6 bases, with the junction holding 7 bases beyond the gene matches. CDR3 length: 13 amino acids, cysteine to phenylalanine. Only the CDR3 DNA stays, 39 bases, in frame from base 1. TCRbeta CDR3 regions were amplified from genomic DNA by means of the immunoSEQ Assay, a bias-controlled multiplex PCR. Per the original workflow: The number of nucleated cells in each sample was estimated by amplification of reference gene primers within the assay. Sequence reads were collapsed and filtered to measure the absolute abundance of every unique TCRbeta CDR3 rearrangement. For each sample, productive Simpson clonality was calculated as the square root of Simpson's diversity index across productive rearrangements. What TCRdb holds here is the immuneACCESS table cut down to in-frame rearrangements. Part of the clones is not present; checked against another copy, under half of the missing clones reflect an unresolved V gene, and the others are unexplained. V and J calls and clone size are those listed in that table; D and trimming were worked out from the DNA. Across this sample there are about 60,000 clones, with 80% seen only once. Of the sample, about a fifth is held by the ten largest clones.

At one collaborating source in Seattle, patients were enrolled during active infection and were followed longitudinally through the course of disease. Collaborating institutions collected whole blood in K2EDTA tubes following their own protocols. For TCRbeta analysis, collaborators shipped samples in one of three forms: frozen whole blood, isolated PBMCs, or DNA extracted from either of those sample types. Comment on this clone: This receptor's antigen is unknown. There are no base qualities to consult, and no much larger clone falls within one base.

The sequence joins TRBV12-3 or TRBV12-4 to TRBJ1-1, with 7 central nucleotides matching TRBD1. The specimen was peripheral blood. This clonotype was sampled from a man aged 25-40 years with COVID-19, enrolled during active disease. The nucleotide sequence reads TGTGCCAGCAGCTCGACAGGGATCCCTGAAGCTTTCTTT. Translated, it reads CASSSTGIPEAFF.